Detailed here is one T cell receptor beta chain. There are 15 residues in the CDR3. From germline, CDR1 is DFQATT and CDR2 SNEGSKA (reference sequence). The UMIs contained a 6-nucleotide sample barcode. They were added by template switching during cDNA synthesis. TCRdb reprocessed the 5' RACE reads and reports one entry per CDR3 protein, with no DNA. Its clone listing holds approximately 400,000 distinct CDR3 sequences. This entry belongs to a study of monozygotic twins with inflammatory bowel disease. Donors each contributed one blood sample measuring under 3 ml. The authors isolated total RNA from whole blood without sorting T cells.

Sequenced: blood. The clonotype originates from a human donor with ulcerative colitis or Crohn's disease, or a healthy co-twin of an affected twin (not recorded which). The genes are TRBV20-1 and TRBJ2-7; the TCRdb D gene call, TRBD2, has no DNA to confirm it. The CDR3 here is CSAREQAGGVYEQYF.